This T cell receptor beta chain was captured in a study of blood T cell repertoires in COVID-19. Source study methods: Using reference gene primer amplification, nucleated cell counts were estimated. Profiling relied on immunoSEQ multiplex PCR, and the TCRdb table lists in-frame clones only, not all of them. V and J calls and clone size are given by that table; D and trimming were obtained from the DNA. The sample shows about 170,000 clones, 84% of them seen only once. This clone was recorded a few times. The CDR3 extends over 15 amino acids. In germline, CDR1 is SGHRS, CDR2 YFSETQ. Trimming pared 0 bases from V and 4 bases from J, leaving 13 bases between.

The V call is TRBV5-1, the J call TRBJ1-2; D remains ambiguous. Sequenced: peripheral blood. The sequence derives from a woman aged 70-85 years with COVID-19, enrolled during active disease. In DNA form, the CDR3 reads TGCGCCAGCAGCTTGGCCGATGGGCTTGGCTATGGCTACACCTTC. This translates into CASSLADGLGYGYTF.